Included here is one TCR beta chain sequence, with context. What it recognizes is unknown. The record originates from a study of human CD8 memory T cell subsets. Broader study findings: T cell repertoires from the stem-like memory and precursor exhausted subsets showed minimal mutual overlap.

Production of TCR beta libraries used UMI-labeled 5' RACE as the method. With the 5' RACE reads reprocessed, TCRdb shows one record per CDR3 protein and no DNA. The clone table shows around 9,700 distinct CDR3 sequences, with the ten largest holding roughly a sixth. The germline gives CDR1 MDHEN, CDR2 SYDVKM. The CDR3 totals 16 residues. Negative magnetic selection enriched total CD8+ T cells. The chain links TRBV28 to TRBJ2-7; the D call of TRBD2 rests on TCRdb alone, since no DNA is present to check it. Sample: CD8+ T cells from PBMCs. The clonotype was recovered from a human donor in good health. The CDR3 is CASSRTSGRGAYEQYF.